The T cell receptor beta chain under discussion was sequenced for a study of beta chain features in type 1 diabetes. Study background: Over all samples combined, fewer than 130,000,000 sorted cells were examined.

V was pared by 4 bases and J by 5 bases, with 10 bases between. Germline CDR1 is SGDLS and CDR2 is YYNGEE. The length of the CDR3 is 14 residues. The study, taken as a whole, reports: When Type 1 diabetes patients were examined, their TCRB CDR3s proved moderately but significantly shorter in all four CD4+ subsets. Overrepresentation of cells with high TCR expression could result from cDNA sequencing.

Every bit of the isolated RNA underwent reverse transcription, so sequencing read expressed TCRB transcripts. The method was immunoSEQ multiplex PCR; TCRdb's version includes in-frame clones alone and lacks a portion of them. The sample shows 360,000 or so clones, 20% of them seen only once. With regard to this clone: The target antigen is unknown.

V is TRBV9 and J is TRBJ2-6, with D uncertain. The specimen sequenced was naive CD4+ T cells from blood. The clonotype comes from a woman aged 18-29 years in good health. CDR3 protein: CASSPPGRANVLTF. As DNA, the CDR3 is TGTGCCAGCAGCCCTCCAGGTAGGGCCAACGTCCTGACTTTC.